The 27 T cell receptor beta chains in this list originate from one sample, sequenced in a study of cytomegalovirus exposure and HLA in healthy donors. PCR used 60 Vbeta primers and 13 Jbeta primers. Clones were sequenced by immunoSEQ multiplex PCR, and TCRdb holds only the in-frame ones, with some missing. The sample contains roughly 100,000 clones, over 65% of which appear only once. Sample: PBMCs. Receptors originate from a man in his forties in good health and CMV-seropositive.

This clone was seen a few times. V gene TRBV12-5 combines with J gene TRBJ2-3, with D unclear. The CDR3 consists of 12 residues. V dropped 5 bases and J dropped 1 base, with 4 bases sitting between them. Germline V CDR1 and CDR2: LGHNT, FRNRAP. CDR3 in amino acids: CASGPGTDTQYF. Here the CDR3 DNA reads TGTGCTAGTGGTCCAGGCACAGATACGCAGTATTTT.

The chain has TRBV5-1 and TRBJ1-1, with 9 positions matching TRBD1. The CDR3 covers 14 residues. Germline V gene lookup returns CDR1 SGHRS and CDR2 YFSETQ. The ends lost 0 bases at V and 4 bases at J; junction bases unmatched: 1. The CDR3 sequence is CASSLGDRATEAFF. DNA of the CDR3: TGCGCCAGCAGCTTGGGGGACAGGGCCACTGAAGCTTTCTTT.

In nucleotides, the CDR3 is TGTGCCTGGAGAAGGCTAGCGGGAGGAAGCTCCTACAATGAGCAGTTCTTC. Encoded protein: CAWRRLAGGSSYNEQFF. The genes are TRBV30 and TRBJ2-1; TRBD2 aligns across 11 bases. Germline CDR1 and CDR2: GTSNPN and SVGIG (reference sequence). The CDR3 runs 17 residues. V shed 3 bases, J shed 0 bases, and the junction held 7 bases outside the gene matches.

This chain connects TRBV5-1 to TRBJ1-1, with 12 bases that match TRBD1. After removal of 4 bases from V and 0 bases from J, the junction contained 4 bases not matched to a gene. Per germline, CDR1 SGHRS and CDR2 YFSETQ. The length of the CDR3 is 16 residues. The chain's CDR3 is CASSAGTGGMNTEAFF. CDR3 nucleotides: TGCGCCAGCAGCGCGGGGACAGGGGGCATGAACACTGAAGCTTTCTTT.

The chain employs TRBV7-9 and TRBJ1-1; D is undetermined. The CDR3 is 12 residues long. Germline lookup yields CDR1 SEHNR and CDR2 FQNEAQ (reference sequence). Trimming cost V 5 bases and J 3 bases, with 7 bases left between them. The CDR3 DNA sequence: TGTGCCAGCAGCGCCGAGTACACTGAAGCTTTCTTT. Encoded protein: CASSAEYTEAFF.

Points on this clone: The junction does not match germline at one end; this may be a read error. J is TRBJ2-4 and V is TRBV4-3; 16 bases agree with TRBD2. This CDR3 spans 18 amino acids. In germline, CDR1 is LGHNA, CDR2 YSLEER. The chain's CDR3 is CASSPGTSGGAAKNSQYF. The CDR3 region has the DNA TGCGCCAGCAGCCCCGGGACTAGCGGGGGGGCGGCCAAAAACAGTCAGTACTTC.

This clone was seen just once. The rearrangement joins TRBV30 to TRBJ2-5, with unresolved D. Germline CDR1 and CDR2: GTSNPN and SVGIG (reference sequence). This CDR3 region has 13 residues. V was cut by 2 bases and J by 5 bases, with 12 bases left in between. In nucleotides, the CDR3 is TGTGCCTGGAGTCTCCTAAGATCGGAGACCCAGTACTTC. It translates to CAWSLLRSETQYF.

The chain joins TRBV7-3 to TRBJ2-3; 10 bases line up with TRBD2. The V gene's germline CDR1 is SGHTA and CDR2 FQGTGA. After removal of 0 bases from V and 6 bases from J, the junction contained 12 bases not matched to a gene. This CDR3 has 18 residues. The CDR3: CASSLTGEGAGGPDTQYF. The CDR3 DNA sequence: TGTGCCAGCAGCTTAACGGGAGAGGGAGCGGGAGGGCCGGATACGCAGTATTTT.

The CDR3 DNA is TGCGCCAGCAGTGAGTCCCGCCGGGACAGATTCTACAATGAGCAGTTCTTC. Translated: CASSESRRDRFYNEQFF. The chain recombines TRBV10-2 with TRBJ2-1; 7 nucleotides match TRBD1. Per the germline V gene, CDR1 is WSHSY and CDR2 is SAAADI. This CDR3 spans 17 amino acids. Germline trimming cut 0 bases from V and 3 bases from J; bases unmatched to any gene: 8.

This chain connects TRBV27 to TRBJ2-1, with a tentative D call TRBD1 (6 bases). The CDR3 covers 15 residues. CDR1 is MNHEY and CDR2 is SMNVEV in the germline V gene (reference sequence). V gave up 2 bases and J gave up 3 bases, with 11 bases separating them. The CDR3 coding sequence is TGTGCCAGCAGTTTACGAATGGGACACTACAATGAGCAGTTCTTC. It translates to CASSLRMGHYNEQFF.

This chain connects TRBV7-8 to TRBJ1-2; perhaps TRBD1 as D (6 bases). With 5 bases removed from V and 10 bases from J, the gap between germline ends came to 17 bases. The germline CDR1 and CDR2 sequences are SGHVS and FQNEAQ. The CDR3 is made up of 13 amino acids. CDR3 loop: CASSPQTGLDYTF. In nucleotides, the CDR3 is TGTGCCAGCAGCCCCCAGACAGGTCTGGACTACACCTTC.

The CDR3 sequence is CAWIQGFRTEAFF. CDR3 nucleotides: TGTGCCTGGATTCAGGGGTTTCGGACTGAAGCTTTCTTT. V and J are TRBV30 and TRBJ1-1; possible D gene TRBD1, 6 bases. The V gene lost 4 bases and the J gene lost 5 bases, with 14 bases spanning the gap. Per the germline V gene, CDR1 is GTSNPN and CDR2 is SVGIG (reference sequence). The CDR3 sequence is 13 residues long.

The chain joins TRBV11-2 to TRBJ2-5, with 8 bases lining up with TRBD1. Germline V gene data show CDR1 as SGHAT and CDR2 as FQNNGV. The CDR3 length is 15 residues. V gave up 4 bases and J gave up 5 bases; unmatched junction bases: 9. CDR3 nucleotides: TGTGCCAGCAGCTGGTCGGACAGGGCGAGGGAGACCCAGTACTTC. As protein: CASSWSDRARETQYF.

The rearrangement joins TRBV25-1 to TRBJ2-7, with 9 bases identical to TRBD2. With 3 bases clipped from V and 4 bases from J, the junction kept 7 bases outside the gene matches. The CDR3 runs to 15 residues. From germline, CDR1 is MGHDK and CDR2 SYGVNS. The CDR3 sequence is CASSDVTSGPYEQYF. The CDR3 coding sequence is TGTGCCAGCAGTGATGTCACTAGCGGGCCTTACGAGCAGTACTTC.

Notes on this clone: The junction shows a germline mismatch at one end, possibly a read error. DNA of the CDR3: TGTTCCAGCAGCTCAGGGCCCGAAAACACTGAAGCTTTCTTT. It encodes CSSSSGPENTEAFF. The chain combines TRBV7-9 with TRBJ1-1, with D perhaps TRBD1 (5 bases). Germline CDR1 and CDR2: SEHNR and FQNEAQ (reference sequence). CDR3 length: 14 residues.

The rearrangement uses TRBV9 and TRBJ2-5; 16 bases fit TRBD2. J was trimmed by 5 bases and V by 3 bases; bases with no gene match: 1. The CDR3 contains 15 residues. Germline assignment: CDR1 SGDLS and CDR2 YYNGEE. The DNA of the CDR3 is TGTGCCAGCAGCGGGGGACTAGCGGGAGGGGAGACCCAGTACTTC. Residues: CASSGGLAGGETQYF.

In DNA form, the CDR3 reads TGTGCCAGCAGTTCTGGACAGCGTAATGAGCAGTTCTTC. Amino acid sequence: CASSSGQRNEQFF. The chain is built from TRBV6-6 and TRBJ2-1, with a tentative D call TRBD1 (6 bases). CDR1 is MNHNY and CDR2 is SVGAGI in the germline V gene (reference sequence). The CDR3 length is 13 residues. The V end lost 4 bases, the J end lost 7 bases, and 11 bases lay between the germline ends.

A few counts support this clone. This sequence joins TRBV5-6 and TRBJ1-2, with D maybe TRBD1 (5 bases). V lost 4 bases to trimming and J lost 2 bases, with 24 bases between them. Germline V gene sequence: CDR1 SGHDT, CDR2 YYEEEE. The CDR3 contains 18 residues. The CDR3 protein is CASSPRRRAGLSNYGYTF. The CDR3 coding sequence is TGTGCCAGCAGCCCCCGGAGACGGGCAGGGTTGTCGAACTATGGCTACACCTTC.

This chain connects TRBV4-3 to TRBJ2-3; 8 bases fit TRBD2. The CDR3 spans 16 residues. In germline, CDR1 is LGHNA, CDR2 YSLEER. J gave up 6 bases and V 0 bases, and 8 bases lay outside the gene matches. The CDR3 here is CASSQDRTSGGDTQYF. CDR3 nucleotide sequence: TGCGCCAGCAGCCAAGACAGGACGTCGGGAGGGGATACGCAGTATTTT.

A single count supports this clone. The chain is built from TRBV6-1 and TRBJ2-1; TRBD2 aligns across 9 bases. The length of the CDR3 is 14 residues. Germline CDR1 is MNHNS and CDR2 is SASEGT. The ends lost 8 bases at V and 2 bases at J; junction bases unmatched: 4. The CDR3 reads CASARGGAYNEQFF. In DNA, the CDR3 is TGTGCCAGCGCGCGCGGGGGGGCCTACAATGAGCAGTTCTTC.

V usage is TRBV18 and J usage is TRBJ2-3; 8 positions agree with TRBD1. CDR1 and CDR2 (germline): KGHSH, LQKENI. This CDR3 is built from 15 residues. V shed 0 bases, J shed 8 bases, and the junction held 7 bases outside the gene matches. The CDR3 nucleotides read TGTGCCAGCTCACCACCTGGACAGGGCGGTTTTACGCAGTATTTT. Translating it yields CASSPPGQGGFTQYF.

The rearrangement joins TRBV11-3 to TRBJ2-3; TRBD2 matches 9 bases. This CDR3 region has 16 residues. The germline CDR1 and CDR2 sequences are SGHNT and YENEEA. Unmatched junction bases numbered 6, after V lost 4 bases and J lost 1 base. CDR3 DNA: TGTGCCAGCAGCTCCCTAGCGGGACCCCGCACAGATACGCAGTATTTT. This encodes CASSSLAGPRTDTQYF.

The chain couples TRBV10-3 to TRBJ1-1, with TRBD1 as a possible D gene (6 bases). The CDR3 consists of 16 residues. Trimming took off 5 bases at V and 0 bases at J, with 16 bases between the two ends. Germline loops: CDR1 ENHRY, CDR2 SYGVKD. The CDR3 region is CAISPPSTGMNTEAFF. Here the CDR3 DNA reads TGTGCCATCAGTCCTCCTTCCACAGGGATGAACACTGAAGCTTTCTTT.

V usage is TRBV7-6 and J usage is TRBJ2-2; 16 bases agree with TRBD2. The CDR3 contains 17 residues. V dropped 4 bases and J dropped 7; count of bases not matched to a gene: 6. CDR1 and CDR2 (germline): SGHVS, FNYEAQ. This chain's CDR3 is CASSSGTSGGAGGELFF. Written as DNA, the CDR3 is TGTGCCAGCAGCTCCGGGACTAGCGGGGGGGCCGGCGGGGAGCTGTTTTTT. Full variable domain (rest looked up from reference TRBV7-6 and TRBJ2-2): GAGVSQSPRYKVTKRGQDVALRCDPISGHVSLYWYRQALGQGPEFLTYFNYEAQQDKSGLPNDRFSAERPEGSISTLTIQRTEQRDSAMYRCASSSGTSGGAGGELFFGEGSRLTVL.

Only a few counts were recorded for this clone. The rearrangement uses TRBV18 and TRBJ1-5, with 10 bases lining up with TRBD1. The germline V gene has CDR1 KGHSH and CDR2 LQKENI. Losses at the gene ends were 4 bases for V and 6 bases for J; bases not matched to a gene: 3. There are 14 residues in the CDR3. CDR3 DNA sequence: TGTGCCAGCTCACGACAGGGGGCGGGTCAGCCCCAGCATTTT. Translating it yields CASSRQGAGQPQHF.

V and J are TRBV11-1 and TRBJ1-1; D is ambiguous. The CDR3 has 14 residues. Germline V gene data show CDR1 as SGHAT and CDR2 as FQDESV (reference sequence). The germline V and J ends were trimmed by 5 bases and 6 bases, with 16 bases remaining between them. The CDR3 region is CASSPSKEYAEAFF. The CDR3 DNA follows: TGTGCCAGCAGCCCCTCGAAGGAGTACGCTGAAGCTTTCTTT.

The genes are TRBV27 and TRBJ1-1; 8 bases align to TRBD1. Germline V gene lookup returns CDR1 MNHEY and CDR2 SMNVEV (reference sequence). The CDR3 is made up of 15 amino acids. The junction had 6 bases not matched to a gene; V was cut back by 6 bases and J by 0 bases. DNA of the CDR3: TGTGCCAGCAGCAACAGGGGGGCCATGAACACTGAAGCTTTCTTT. It codes for CASSNRGAMNTEAFF.